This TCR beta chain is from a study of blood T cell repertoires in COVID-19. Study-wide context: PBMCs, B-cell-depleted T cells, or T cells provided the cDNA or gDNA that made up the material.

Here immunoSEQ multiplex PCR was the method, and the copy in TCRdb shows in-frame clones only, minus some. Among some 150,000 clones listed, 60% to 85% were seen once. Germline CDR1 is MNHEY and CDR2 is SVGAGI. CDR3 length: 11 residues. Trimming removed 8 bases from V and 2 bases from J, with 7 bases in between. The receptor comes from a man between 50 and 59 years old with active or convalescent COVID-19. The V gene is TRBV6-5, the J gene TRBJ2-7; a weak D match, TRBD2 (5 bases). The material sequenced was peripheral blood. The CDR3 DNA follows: TGTGCCAGCGGGGAGACCTACGAGCAGTACTTC. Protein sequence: CASGETYEQYF.